The rows below give T cell receptor beta chains drawn from one sample of a study of response to subunit inactivated influenza vaccine. TCRdb called the RT-PCR reads again in MiXCR, with one record for every CDR3 protein. The sample includes about 650,000 distinct CDR3 sequences, around 14% of them seen just once. The specimen was PBMCs from blood, collected approximately 12 days after vaccination. The receptors derive from a man aged 45 to 65 who received an inactivated influenza vaccine. CDR3s include the opening cysteine and the closing phenylalanine or tryptophan. D genes are given only for firm matches. The listing skips clone size in some rows; elsewhere it reads once, few, many or a size class.

v_gene,d_gene,j_gene,abundance,CDR3aa,CDR3nt
TRBV27,NA,TRBJ1-2,many,CASSLTGDYGYTF,TGTGCCAGCAGTTTAACCGGGGACTATGGCTACACCTTC
TRBV12-3/TRBV12-4,NA,TRBJ1-5,NA,CASGQNQPQHF,TGTGCCAGCGGACAGAATCAGCCCCAGCATTTT
TRBV7-2,NA,TRBJ2-1,NA,CASSPHRGAKIFNEQFF,TGTGCCAGCAGCCCTCATCGGGGGGCGAAAATCTTTAATGAGCAGTTCTTC
TRBV12-5,NA,TRBJ2-2,few,CASAPSGLSNTGELFF,TGTGCTAGTGCCCCATCCGGACTGTCGAACACCGGGGAGCTGTTTTTT
TRBV7-2,NA,TRBJ2-5,NA,CASSPQGFRSGETQYF,TGTGCCAGCAGCCCCCAGGGGTTTCGAAGTGGGGAGACCCAGTACTTC
TRBV7-7,NA,TRBJ2-1,NA,CASSENTGNEQFF,TGTGCTAGCAGCGAAAACACAGGGAATGAGCAGTTCTTC
TRBV20-1,NA,TRBJ2-1,few,CSAPPKLRTSYNEQFF,TGCAGTGCCCCTCCAAAGCTCCGCACTAGTTACAATGAGCAGTTCTTC
TRBV7-2,TRBD2,TRBJ2-1,NA,CASSMDSSGGYNEQFF,TGTGCCAGCAGCATGGACTCTAGCGGGGGGTACAATGAGCAGTTCTTC
TRBV7-8,NA,TRBJ2-5,few,CASSVQEIQETQYF,TGTGCCAGCAGCGTCCAGGAAATCCAAGAGACCCAGTACTTC
TRBV27,NA,TRBJ2-3,NA,CASSLLQFTDTQYF,TGTGCCAGCAGTTTACTGCAGTTCACAGATACGCAGTATTTT
TRBV5-6,NA,TRBJ2-4,many,CASSLARPIAKNIQYF,TGTGCCAGCAGCTTGGCCAGGCCGATAGCCAAAAACATTCAGTACTTC
TRBV7-8,NA,TRBJ1-3,NA,CASSSYAGQPGNTIYF,TGTGCCAGCAGCTCCTACGCCGGACAGCCGGGAAACACCATATATTTT
TRBV24-1,TRBD2,TRBJ2-1,many,CATSDFVAGYNEQFF,TGTGCCACCAGTGATTTCGTAGCGGGGTACAATGAGCAGTTCTTC
TRBV6-2/TRBV6-3,NA,TRBJ1-2,NA,CASSEGTYGYTF,TGTGCCAGCAGCGAAGGGACTTATGGCTACACCTTC
TRBV4-2,NA,TRBJ2-3,NA,CASSQLGLLRTDTQYF,TGTGCCAGCAGCCAACTAGGCCTCTTGAGGACAGATACGCAGTATTTT
TRBV7-9,NA,TRBJ1-1,few,CASSKVGGTEAFF,TGTGCCAGCAGTAAGGTCGGAGGCACTGAAGCTTTCTTT
TRBV5-1,NA,TRBJ2-4,NA,CASSLVTGKIYKNIQYF,TGCGCCAGCAGCTTGGTCACCGGAAAGATCTACAAAAACATTCAGTACTTC
TRBV6-5,NA,TRBJ2-5,few,CASSYGGEETQYF,TGTGCCAGCAGTTATGGCGGAGAAGAGACCCAGTACTTC
TRBV28,NA,TRBJ2-4,NA,CASSPPWLRAKNIQYF,TGTGCCAGCAGTCCCCCGTGGTTGAGAGCCAAAAACATTCAGTACTTC
TRBV12-3/TRBV12-4,NA,TRBJ1-3,few,CASTPGSGNTIYF,TGTGCCAGCACCCCGGGGTCTGGAAACACCATATATTTT
TRBV29-1,NA,TRBJ2-2,few,CSVVGTNTGELFF,TGCAGCGTTGTCGGGACGAACACCGGGGAGCTGTTTTTT
TRBV28,NA,TRBJ2-7,many,CASSGSDRPYEQYF,TGTGCCAGCAGTGGCTCGGACAGACCCTACGAGCAGTACTTC
TRBV29-1,NA,TRBJ1-2,few,CSVGSDKPYGYTF,TGCAGCGTTGGTTCAGACAAACCATATGGCTACACCTTC
TRBV29-1,TRBD1,TRBJ2-7,NA,CSVTAGTGSNEQYF,TGCAGCGTAACGGCCGGGACAGGGAGTAACGAGCAGTACTTC
TRBV28,NA,TRBJ2-6,few,CASSPGGGSFGANVLTF,TGTGCCAGCAGCCCCGGTGGGGGTAGCTTTGGGGCCAACGTCCTGACTTTC
TRBV7-2,TRBD1,TRBJ1-2,few,CASSRGGTGKYGYTF,TGTGCCAGCAGCCGAGGGGGGACAGGGAAATATGGCTACACCTTC
TRBV28,NA,TRBJ1-5,many,CASSLGSAWGMSNQPQHF,TGTGCCAGCAGTTTAGGGTCAGCCTGGGGTATGAGCAATCAGCCCCAGCATTTT
TRBV18,NA,TRBJ2-5,NA,CASSPGAAETQYF,TGTGCCAGCTCACCGGGGGCAGCGGAGACCCAGTACTTC
TRBV11-1,NA,TRBJ2-3,NA,CASSGPMEGSVTQDTQYF,TGTGCCAGCAGTGGACCCATGGAGGGCAGCGTCACACAAGATACGCAGTATTTT
TRBV20-1,NA,TRBJ2-1,NA,CSANLPGSGQQFF,TGCAGTGCTAATCTTCCGGGGAGCGGACAGCAGTTCTTC
TRBV10-3,NA,TRBJ2-6,NA,CAISANGANVLTF,TGTGCCATCAGTGCCAACGGGGCCAACGTCCTGACTTTC
TRBV24-1,NA,TRBJ1-5,few,CATRGPGLNQPQHF,TGTGCCACGCGCGGGCCAGGACTTAATCAGCCCCAGCATTTT
TRBV7-2,TRBD2,TRBJ2-7,NA,CASSPWTSGSSYEQYF,TGTGCCAGCAGCCCCTGGACTAGCGGGAGTTCTTACGAGCAGTACTTC